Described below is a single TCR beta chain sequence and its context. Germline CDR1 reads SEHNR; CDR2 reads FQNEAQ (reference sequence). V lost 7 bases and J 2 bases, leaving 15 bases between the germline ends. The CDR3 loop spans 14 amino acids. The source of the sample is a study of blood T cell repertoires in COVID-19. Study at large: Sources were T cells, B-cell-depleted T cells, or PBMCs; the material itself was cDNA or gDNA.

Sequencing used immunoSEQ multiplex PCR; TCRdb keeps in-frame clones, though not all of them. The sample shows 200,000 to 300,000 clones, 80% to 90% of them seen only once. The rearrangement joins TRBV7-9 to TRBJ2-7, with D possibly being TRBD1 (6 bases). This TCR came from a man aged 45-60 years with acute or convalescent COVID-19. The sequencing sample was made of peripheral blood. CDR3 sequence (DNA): TGTGCCAGCACCGCCATGGACAGCCCCTACGAGCAGTACTTC. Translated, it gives CASTAMDSPYEQYF.